This TCR beta chain was sequenced during a study of CD8+ T cells in alopecia areata. The CDR3 has 16 residues. V was shortened by 0 bases and J by 1 base, with 13 bases between the two germline ends. Germline loops: CDR1 GTSNPN, CDR2 SVGIG (reference sequence). Treatment specified: oral pan-JAK inhibitor, 5-10 mg twice daily. Those with alopecia areata gave lesional scalp punch biopsies and peripheral blood. Extracted RNA was reverse transcribed, and the resulting cDNA served as sequencing template. Sequencing used immunoSEQ multiplex PCR; TCRdb keeps in-frame clones, though not all of them. The sample consists of about 200,000 clones, around 56% of them appearing once.

The chain joins TRBV30 to TRBJ1-5; D might be TRBD1 (6 bases). Source: CD4+ T cells sorted from blood, taken at week 4, from a patient treated with tofacitinib. The origin of this receptor is a human donor with alopecia areata. The CDR3 DNA sequence: TGTGCCTGGAGTGTAGATGGGGGCGGAAGCAATCAGCCCCAGCATTTT. Protein: CAWSVDGGGSNQPQHF. Supplemented by reference TRBV30 and TRBJ1-5, the full variable domain reads SQTIHQWPATLVQPVGSPLSLECTVEGTSNPNLYWYRQAAGRGLQLLFYSVGIGQISSEVPQNLSASRPQDRQFILSSKKLLLSDSGFYLCAWSVDGGGSNQPQHFGDGTRLSIL.